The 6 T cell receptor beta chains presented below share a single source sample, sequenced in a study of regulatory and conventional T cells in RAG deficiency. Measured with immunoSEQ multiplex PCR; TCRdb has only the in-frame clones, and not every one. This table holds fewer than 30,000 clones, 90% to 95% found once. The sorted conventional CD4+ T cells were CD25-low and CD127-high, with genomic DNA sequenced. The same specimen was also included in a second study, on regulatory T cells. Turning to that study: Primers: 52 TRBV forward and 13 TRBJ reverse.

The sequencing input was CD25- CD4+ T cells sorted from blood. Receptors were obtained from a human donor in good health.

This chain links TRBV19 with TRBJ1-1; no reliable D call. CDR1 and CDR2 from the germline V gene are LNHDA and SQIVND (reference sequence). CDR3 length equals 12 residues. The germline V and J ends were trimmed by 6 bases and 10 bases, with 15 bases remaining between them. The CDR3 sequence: CASSSAPLGAFF. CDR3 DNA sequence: TGTGCCAGTAGCTCCGCGCCCCTTGGAGCTTTCTTT.

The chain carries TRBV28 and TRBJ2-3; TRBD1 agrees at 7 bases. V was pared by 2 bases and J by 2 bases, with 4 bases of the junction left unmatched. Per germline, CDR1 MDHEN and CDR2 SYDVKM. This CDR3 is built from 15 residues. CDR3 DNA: TGTGCCAGCAGTTTACAGACAGGGTCCACAGATACGCAGTATTTT. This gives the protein CASSLQTGSTDTQYF.

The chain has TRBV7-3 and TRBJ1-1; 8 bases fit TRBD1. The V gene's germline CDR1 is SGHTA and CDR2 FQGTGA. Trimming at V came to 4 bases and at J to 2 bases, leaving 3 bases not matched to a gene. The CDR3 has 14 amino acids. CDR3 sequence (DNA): TGTGCCAGCAGCTGGGACAGGTTAAACACTGAAGCTTTCTTT. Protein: CASSWDRLNTEAFF.

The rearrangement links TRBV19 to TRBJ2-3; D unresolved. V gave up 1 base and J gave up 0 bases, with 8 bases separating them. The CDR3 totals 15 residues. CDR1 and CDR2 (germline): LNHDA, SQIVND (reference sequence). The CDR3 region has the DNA TGTGCCAGTAGTATAGTATCCTCTAGCACAGATACGCAGTATTTT. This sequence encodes CASSIVSSSTDTQYF.

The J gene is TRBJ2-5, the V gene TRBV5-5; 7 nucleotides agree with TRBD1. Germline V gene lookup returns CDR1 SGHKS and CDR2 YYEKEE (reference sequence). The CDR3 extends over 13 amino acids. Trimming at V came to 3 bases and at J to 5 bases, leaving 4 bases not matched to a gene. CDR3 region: CASSSTGKETQYF. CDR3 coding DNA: TGTGCCAGCAGCTCGACAGGGAAGGAGACCCAGTACTTC.

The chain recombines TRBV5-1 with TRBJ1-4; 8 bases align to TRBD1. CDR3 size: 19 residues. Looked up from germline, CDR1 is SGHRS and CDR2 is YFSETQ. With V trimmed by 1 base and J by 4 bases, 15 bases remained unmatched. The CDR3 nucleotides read TGCGCCAGCAGCTTGTGGGCAGGGGGCTCTATCAAGCATAATGAAAAACTGTTTTTT. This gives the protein CASSLWAGGSIKHNEKLFF.